This T cell receptor beta chain originates from a study of OX40 agonist ivuxolimab in advanced cancers. On the study more broadly: Participants averaged 60 years of age (range about 23 to 90) and were about 85% male.

Regarding the study as a whole: Clonal expansion was seen in CD4+ and CD8+ blood T cells by week 6 at 0.1 to 3.0 mg/kg. CD4+ T cells averaged fewer expanded clones than CD8+ T cells.

Concerning this clone itself: Its antigen is not known.

V lost 5 bases to trimming and J lost 3 bases, with 10 bases between them. The CDR3 length is 13 residues. The V gene's germline CDR1 is SGHTA and CDR2 FQGNSA. Sequencing used immunoSEQ multiplex PCR; TCRdb keeps in-frame clones, though not all of them. This table holds about 70,000 clones, around nine tenths found once. Sequencing was performed on CD4+ or CD8+ T cells sorted from blood, taken in a trial of the OX40 agonist ivuxolimab. The chain combines TRBV7-2 with TRBJ1-1, with D unclear. This clonotype was sampled from an adult with an advanced solid tumor such as melanoma, head and neck, liver or kidney cancer. In nucleotides, the CDR3 is TGTGCCAGCAGCCCTGGACGGCACACTGAAGCTTTCTTT. Amino acid sequence: CASSPGRHTEAFF.